The TCR beta chain described here comes from a study of T-cell memory formation after mild COVID-19. Researchers used 5'RACE with constant-segment primers to make TCR alpha and TCR beta cDNA libraries that carry sample barcodes and UMIs. Using its own MiXCR run on the 5' RACE reads, TCRdb lists one record per CDR3 protein. Of fewer than 50,000 distinct CDR3 sequences listed, approximately 6.8% are singletons. This clonotype was found a few times. The antigen remains undetermined. Study-wide results and limits: Among clones peaking at day 37 in the second wave, SARS-CoV-2 specificity remained unconfirmed.

With 5 bases clipped from V and 6 bases from J, the junction kept 7 bases outside the gene matches. CDR1 and CDR2 (germline): SEHNR, FQNEAQ (reference sequence). CDR3 length: 15 residues. The sequenced sample was PBMCs or a T cell subset sorted from them (not recorded which). This chain connects TRBV7-9 to TRBJ1-6; 7 nucleotides match TRBD1. The receptor was derived from a man between 18 and 35 years old who had mild COVID-19 (a few samples of this study predate the infection). Cell type and time point are not known. The CDR3 bases are TGTGCCAGCAGCGAATCGACAGGGTCTAATTCACCCCTCCACTTT. It yields the protein CASSESTGSNSPLHF.